The next 16 T cell receptor beta chains were all read from a single sample in a study of cytomegalovirus exposure and HLA in healthy donors. The PCR made use of 60 Vbeta and 13 Jbeta primers. Generated by immunoSEQ multiplex PCR, the TCRdb table keeps only in-frame clones and is missing some. Of 150,000 to 200,000 clones in the sample, 75% were seen once. The sample consisted of PBMCs. These receptors originate from a woman between 40 and 50 years old in good health and CMV-seropositive.

The chain couples TRBV2 to TRBJ2-2; 7 bases are a match to TRBD1. In germline, CDR1 is SNHLY, CDR2 FYNNEI. V dropped 4 bases and J dropped 5; count of bases not matched to a gene: 4. This CDR3 is 14 amino acids long. The CDR3 bases are TGTGCCAGCAGTGGACAGGGTGGGACCGGGGAGCTGTTTTTT. Amino acids: CASSGQGGTGELFF.

The chain links TRBV28 to TRBJ2-7, with TRBD1 identical over 10 bases. Germline values: CDR1 MDHEN, CDR2 SYDVKM. This CDR3 is 15 amino acids long. Trimming cost V 8 bases and J 7 bases; bases outside gene matches: 14. The CDR3 sequence is CASLKQGTGAREQYF. In DNA form, the CDR3 reads TGTGCCAGCTTAAAGCAAGGGACAGGGGCGAGGGAGCAGTACTTC. The full variable domain, its missing parts supplied by reference TRBV28 and TRBJ2-7, is DVKVTQSSRYLVKRTGEKVFLECVQDMDHENMFWYRQDPGLGLRLIYFSYDVKMKEKGDIPEGYSVSREKKERFSLILESASTNQTSMYLCASLKQGTGAREQYFGPGTRLTVT.

This clone was counted between two and nine times. The rearrangement uses TRBV29-1 and TRBJ1-1, with D possibly being TRBD1 (6 bases). The CDR3 sequence is 13 residues long. Per germline, CDR1 SQVTM and CDR2 ANQGSEA. Trimming took off 6 bases at V and 4 bases at J, with 15 bases between the two ends. The CDR3 region is CSVEQGGGTEAFF. The CDR3 nucleotides read TGCAGCGTCGAACAGGGAGGAGGCACTGAAGCTTTCTTT.

The chain links TRBV19 to TRBJ2-5; 8 positions match TRBD2. This CDR3 comprises 13 residues. V lost 3 bases to trimming and J lost 7 bases; unmatched junction nucleotides: 4. Germline assignment: CDR1 LNHDA and CDR2 SQIVND (reference sequence). This CDR3 reads CASSIGGERTQYF. Written as DNA, the CDR3 is TGTGCCAGTAGTATCGGGGGGGAAAGGACCCAGTACTTC.

J is TRBJ2-1 and V is TRBV28; 9 bases are a match to TRBD1. The CDR3 has 16 residues. Germline V lookup: CDR1 MDHEN, CDR2 SYDVKM. V lost 6 bases and J lost 8; bases outside the gene matches: 14. The chain's CDR3 is CASRFLPGQGSDEQFF. The DNA for the CDR3 is TGTGCCAGCAGGTTCTTACCGGGACAGGGTTCCGATGAGCAGTTCTTC.

The chain couples TRBV5-6 to TRBJ2-2; D is possibly TRBD2 (6 bases). The CDR3 is 16 residues long. The germline CDR1 and CDR2 sequences are SGHDT and YYEEEE. Trimming left V 2 bases short and J 0 bases short, with 11 bases between. The CDR3: CASSFTGTPNTGELFF. In nucleotides, the CDR3 is TGTGCCAGCAGCTTCACCGGGACTCCGAACACCGGGGAGCTGTTTTTT.

V is TRBV28 and J is TRBJ2-1; D is ambiguous. V gave up 1 base and J gave up 5 bases, with 9 bases separating them. CDR1 and CDR2 (germline): MDHEN, SYDVKM. The CDR3 has 14 amino acids. In DNA, the CDR3 is TGTGCCAGCAGTTTATATCCCCCAAACAATGAGCAGTTCTTC. Its protein is CASSLYPPNNEQFF.

V and J are TRBV5-1 and TRBJ1-4, with D possibly being TRBD1 (5 bases). This CDR3 contains 13 residues. Looked up from germline, CDR1 is SGHRS and CDR2 is YFSETQ. V was pared by 8 bases and J by 6 bases, with 14 bases between. The CDR3 region has the DNA TGCGCCAGTCGGGGGGAGTCTCATGAAAAACTGTTTTTT. Encoded protein: CASRGESHEKLFF.

This chain connects TRBV11-2 to TRBJ1-4, with TRBD1 matching 7 bases. Germline V CDR1 and CDR2: SGHAT, FQNNGV. This CDR3 comprises 18 residues. V lost 5 bases, J lost 1 base, and 13 bases stayed unmatched. The CDR3 spells CASSPSIRGRETNEKLFF. The CDR3 nucleotides read TGTGCCAGCAGCCCTTCTATAAGGGGGCGCGAAACTAATGAAAAACTGTTTTTT.

This clone was seen a handful of times. At one end, the junction sequence differs from germline, possibly due to a read error. The chain is built from TRBV20-1 and TRBJ2-7; 7 nucleotides agree with TRBD1. CDR1 and CDR2 from the germline V gene are DFQATT and SNEGSKA (reference sequence). This CDR3 has 11 amino acids. CDR3 bases: TGCAGTGCTGGGCATAGGGGGCCGGTCAACTTC. This translates into CSAGHRGPVNF.

The V and J genes are TRBV9 and TRBJ2-7; tentatively, D is TRBD2 (6 bases). Trimming removed 4 bases at V and 7 bases at J, with 15 bases between. Germline V gene data show CDR1 as SGDLS and CDR2 as YYNGEE. This CDR3 has 13 amino acids. The CDR3 DNA is TGTGCCAGCAGCCTCGGGACTGGGCAGGAGCAGTACTTC. Residues: CASSLGTGQEQYF.

This chain joins TRBV28 and TRBJ2-5, with a weak D call TRBD1 (5 bases). Germline loops: CDR1 MDHEN, CDR2 SYDVKM. V lost 2 bases and J lost 2, with 9 bases in between. This CDR3 is 14 amino acids long. CDR3 nucleotides: TGTGCCAGCAGTTTAGCAGGGCCTCAAGAGACCCAGTACTTC. It codes for CASSLAGPQETQYF. Together with reference TRBV28 and TRBJ2-5, the CDR3 gives the full variable domain: DVKVTQSSRYLVKRTGEKVFLECVQDMDHENMFWYRQDPGLGLRLIYFSYDVKMKEKGDIPEGYSVSREKKERFSLILESASTNQTSMYLCASSLAGPQETQYFGPGTRLLVL.

The chain is built from TRBV5-6 and TRBJ2-7, with 9 positions matching TRBD2. Per the germline V gene, CDR1 is SGHDT and CDR2 is YYEEEE. With V trimmed by 6 bases and J by 8 bases, 18 bases remained unmatched. The CDR3 length is 16 residues. The CDR3 spells CASNPGWNSGSYQQYF. Written as DNA, the CDR3 is TGTGCCAGCAACCCCGGATGGAATAGCGGGAGTTACCAGCAGTACTTC. Combining the CDR3 with reference TRBV5-6 and TRBJ2-7 gives the whole variable domain DAGVTQSPTHLIKTRGQQVTLRCSPKSGHDTVSWYQQALGQGPQFIFQYYEEEERQRGNFPDRFSGHQFPNYSSELNVNALLLGDSALYLCASNPGWNSGSYQQYFGPGTRLTVT.

This clone appeared a few times. The chain combines TRBV6-1 with TRBJ2-7, with D maybe TRBD1 (5 bases). Deletions cut 8 bases from V and 2 bases from J, with 19 bases between. The CDR3 has 15 amino acids. Per germline, CDR1 MNHNS and CDR2 SASEGT. DNA of the CDR3: TGTGCCAGCGGAGACAAGGGGATTGTTCCCTACGAGCAGTACTTC. Protein: CASGDKGIVPYEQYF.

This clone has a single count. The V and J genes are TRBV5-1 and TRBJ2-7; D might be TRBD1 (6 bases). V dropped 0 bases and J dropped 7 bases, with 14 bases sitting between them. The germline V gene encodes CDR1 SGHRS and CDR2 YFSETQ. The CDR3 has 14 residues. This CDR3 is CASSLVQGIGEQYF. CDR3 nucleotide sequence: TGCGCCAGCAGCTTGGTTCAGGGGATTGGAGAGCAGTACTTC. Based on the CDR3 plus reference TRBV5-1 and TRBJ2-7, the full variable domain is KAGVTQTPRYLIKTRGQQVTLSCSPISGHRSVSWYQQTPGQGLQFLFEYFSETQRNKGNFPGRFSGRQFSNSRSEMNVSTLELGDSALYLCASSLVQGIGEQYFGPGTRLTVT.

The rearrangement uses TRBV23-1 and TRBJ2-2, with 9 bases aligning to TRBD1. TRBV23-1 qualifies as an ORF whose function is uncertain. The V segment lost 2 bases and the J segment 7 bases; nucleotides outside the gene matches: 14. This CDR3 comprises 18 residues. Written as DNA, the CDR3 is TGCGCCAGCAGTCAAACGGGGGCGAACAGGGGGCGCGGCGGGGAGCTGTTTTTT. The encoded protein is CASSQTGANRGRGGELFF.